The 21 T cell receptor beta chains in this list originate from one sample, sequenced in a study of cytomegalovirus exposure and HLA in healthy donors. With 60 Vbeta and 13 Jbeta primers, the PCR was carried out. Generated by immunoSEQ multiplex PCR, the TCRdb table keeps only in-frame clones and is missing some. Counted here are about 130,000 clones, roughly 80% occurring once; the ten biggest clones make up approximately 9%. Sequencing was done on a sample of PBMCs. All receptors come from a young man in good health and CMV-seropositive.

In this sample, this clone turned up a few times. This chain links TRBV6-5 with TRBJ1-1, with a weak D call TRBD1 (5 bases). Germline-derived CDR1 and CDR2 are MNHEY and SVGAGI. CDR3 length equals 14 residues. V gave up 6 bases and J gave up 3 bases, with 14 bases separating them. The CDR3 DNA reads as TGTGCCAGCAGATGGGGGGTGGGCCACACTGAAGCTTTCTTT. Its protein product is CASRWGVGHTEAFF.

This clone was detected only a few times. The J gene is TRBJ2-4, the V gene TRBV6-1; 9 nucleotides agree with TRBD1. J was trimmed by 8 bases and V by 6 bases; bases with no gene match: 11. The germline CDR1 and CDR2 sequences are MNHNS and SASEGT. This CDR3 region has 15 residues. CDR3 sequence: CASRGTGYAGYIQYF. The CDR3 region has the DNA TGTGCCAGCAGAGGGACAGGGTATGCAGGATACATTCAGTACTTC.

For the CDR3, the DNA is TGCGCCAGCAGCGATCTCGGGATCGACTACAGGGTAGAAGCTTTCTTT. It codes for CASSDLGIDYRVEAFF. This sequence joins TRBV10-1 and TRBJ1-1; a weak D match, TRBD1 (6 bases). Per germline, CDR1 WNHNN and CDR2 SYGVQD (reference sequence). Trimming cost V 6 bases and J 8 bases, with 25 bases left between them. The CDR3 has 16 amino acids.

The rearrangement links TRBV7-2 to TRBJ2-3; 7 nucleotides agree with TRBD2. The trim removed 5 bases at V and 2 bases at J, leaving 10 bases unmatched. This CDR3 has 16 amino acids. The germline CDR1 and CDR2 sequences are SGHTA and FQGNSA. This chain's CDR3 is CASSQPPGLPTDTQYF. Written as DNA, the CDR3 is TGTGCCAGCAGCCAACCCCCGGGACTACCCACAGATACGCAGTATTTT.

This chain connects TRBV7-9 to TRBJ2-7; 10 nucleotides agree with TRBD2. CDR3 size: 14 residues. The J segment lost 4 bases and the V segment lost 5 bases, leaving 5 bases of the junction unmatched. Germline assignment: CDR1 SEHNR and CDR2 FQNEAQ (reference sequence). CDR3 nucleotides: TGTGCCAGCAGCCTGGGACTAGCGAGATACGAGCAGTACTTC. It codes for CASSLGLARYEQYF.

The V gene is TRBV9, the J gene TRBJ2-7; 7 bases fit TRBD1. In germline, CDR1 is SGDLS, CDR2 YYNGEE. V shed 4 bases and J 5 bases; nucleotides not matched to a gene: 9. There are 14 residues in the CDR3. DNA of the CDR3: TGTGCCAGCAGCCTCCGGACAGGTATGGACGAGCAGTACTTC. It codes for CASSLRTGMDEQYF.

In its sample, this clone was seen once. The rearrangement joins TRBV10-3 to TRBJ2-1; 7 bases line up with TRBD2. The germline V gene has CDR1 ENHRY and CDR2 SYGVKD. V trimming: 0 bases; J trimming: 7 bases; junction bases outside the gene matches: 9. CDR3 length: 16 amino acids. CDR3 sequence: CAISESTRGDKNEQFF. DNA for the CDR3: TGTGCCATCAGTGAGTCGACCCGGGGGGATAAGAATGAGCAGTTCTTC.

The chain recombines TRBV5-6 with TRBJ1-1, with unresolved D. Germline CDR1 is SGHDT and CDR2 is YYEEEE. CDR3 length: 15 amino acids. V lost 4 bases, J lost 1 base, and 14 bases lay in between. The chain's CDR3 is CASSPQERANTEAFF. The CDR3 nucleotides are TGTGCCAGCAGCCCCCAGGAGAGGGCGAACACTGAAGCTTTCTTT.

The chain combines TRBV7-3 with TRBJ1-1; TRBD1 aligns across 9 bases. The CDR3 contains 16 residues. Germline V gene lookup returns CDR1 SGHTA and CDR2 FQGTGA. Unmatched junction bases numbered 8, after V lost 5 bases and J lost 1 base. DNA of the CDR3: TGTGCCAGCAGCCCCGGGACAGGGAGTGGGAACACTGAAGCTTTCTTT. Protein product: CASSPGTGSGNTEAFF.

The gene calls are TRBV10-3 and TRBJ1-1, with 7 bases matching TRBD1. This CDR3 is built from 19 residues. Unmatched junction bases numbered 24, after V lost 5 bases and J lost 6 bases. In germline, CDR1 is ENHRY, CDR2 SYGVKD. As DNA, the CDR3 is TGTGCCATCAGTCCGCGATCCCGGGACAGAGGGCGGATTAACCCTGAAGCTTTCTTT. Translating gives CAISPRSRDRGRINPEAFF.

The V gene is TRBV20-1, the J gene TRBJ2-1, with D possibly matching TRBD2 (6 bases). Germline lookup yields CDR1 DFQATT and CDR2 SNEGSKA (reference sequence). Between the trimmed V and J ends, which lost 6 bases and 7 bases, there was a span of 10 bases. The CDR3 has 11 residues. CDR3 loop: CSAAGRNEQFF. CDR3 nucleotide sequence: TGCAGTGCGGCGGGAAGGAATGAGCAGTTCTTC.

The V call is TRBV6-1, the J call TRBJ2-7; unclear D gene. CDR1 and CDR2 (germline): MNHNS, SASEGT. The V end was cut by 3 bases, the J end by 3 bases, with 18 bases between. The length of the CDR3 is 16 residues. Here the CDR3 reads CASSDLRLVNFYEQYF. CDR3 nucleotides: TGTGCCAGCAGTGACCTGCGGCTAGTCAACTTCTACGAGCAGTACTTC.

This chain uses TRBV4-1 with TRBJ2-7, with TRBD1 matching 7 bases. In germline, CDR1 is MGHRA, CDR2 YSYEKL. The CDR3 extends over 14 amino acids. The trim removed 3 bases at V and 3 bases at J, leaving 5 bases unmatched. CDR3 nucleotide sequence: TGCGCCAGCAGCCACCGGGACAGCTACTACGAGCAGTACTTC. Its protein product is CASSHRDSYYEQYF.

This clone was detected only a few times. The chain is built from TRBV20-1 and TRBJ2-7; the D is unclear. The CDR3 loop spans 11 amino acids. Germline-derived CDR1 and CDR2 are DFQATT and SNEGSKA (reference sequence). V lost 2 bases to trimming and J lost 5 bases, with 7 bases between them. CDR3 in DNA: TGCAGTGCTAGACAGAACCACGAGCAGTACTTC. It specifies CSARQNHEQYF.

The chain is built from TRBV12-5 and TRBJ1-2; the D gene is possibly TRBD1 (5 bases). The CDR3 is made up of 14 amino acids. V was trimmed by 5 bases and J by 3 bases, leaving 13 bases between them. CDR1 and CDR2 (germline): LGHNT, FRNRAP. This chain's CDR3 is CASGASQAYYGYTF. In DNA, the CDR3 is TGTGCTAGTGGTGCATCACAGGCCTACTATGGCTACACCTTC.

This chain connects TRBV6-1 to TRBJ1-2, with 8 bases fitting TRBD1. The germline V gene has CDR1 MNHNS and CDR2 SASEGT. The ends lost 3 bases at V and 4 bases at J; junction bases unmatched: 7. The CDR3 consists of 15 residues. The CDR3 nucleotides are TGTGCCAGCAGTGATCCAGGGGGCGACGGCTATGGCTACACCTTC. Translated: CASSDPGGDGYGYTF.

CDR3 region: CASSPGDRVVGANVLTF. As DNA, the CDR3 is TGTGCCAGTAGTCCTGGGGACAGGGTGGTCGGGGCCAACGTCCTGACTTTC. J is TRBJ2-6 and V is TRBV19; TRBD1 agrees at 9 bases. This CDR3 spans 17 amino acids. J was trimmed by 4 bases and V by 5 bases; bases with no gene match: 9. CDR1 is LNHDA, CDR2 SQIVND, per germline (reference sequence).

The chain couples TRBV6-1 to TRBJ1-5; D is undetermined. This CDR3 spans 18 amino acids. Germline assignment: CDR1 MNHNS and CDR2 SASEGT. The germline V and J ends were trimmed by 2 bases and 1 base, with 18 bases remaining between them. The CDR3 loop reads CASSESTLRALSNQPQHF. In DNA form, the CDR3 reads TGTGCCAGCAGTGAATCTACCTTGAGGGCCCTAAGCAATCAGCCCCAGCATTTT.

V is TRBV21-1 and J is TRBJ1-1; the DNA was not used to check the table's D call, TRBD1. TRBV21-1 corresponds to a pseudogene. CDR3 size: 18 residues. CDR3 DNA: TGTGCCAGCAGCAGGGGGGTTCCGAGGGGACAGGGGGACACTGAAGCTTTCTTT. Protein: CASSRGVPRGQGDTEAFF.

V gene TRBV5-1 combines with J gene TRBJ1-5; D call uncertain. The CDR3 covers 14 residues. Germline V gives CDR1 SGHRS, CDR2 YFSETQ. The V end lost 5 bases, the J end lost 5 bases, and 14 bases lay between the germline ends. The CDR3 protein is CASRLDRSDQPQHF. The CDR3 DNA reads as TGCGCCAGCAGGCTGGATAGAAGCGATCAGCCCCAGCATTTT.

The chain is built from TRBV25-1 and TRBJ2-3, with 7 bases identical to TRBD2. The CDR3 consists of 17 residues. Per germline, CDR1 MGHDK and CDR2 SYGVNS. V trimming: 5 bases; J trimming: 6 bases; junction bases outside the gene matches: 17. The CDR3 DNA reads as TGTGCCAGCAGTTCCCCCTTTGGACGGGGGGAGGTGGATACGCAGTATTTT. It specifies CASSSPFGRGEVDTQYF.